One and the same sample provided the 10 T cell receptor beta chains below, sequenced in a study of T cell responses to AZD1222 COVID-19 vaccine. The protocol was immunoSEQ multiplex PCR, while the TCRdb copy is restricted to in-frame clones and leaves out a portion. The table shows approximately 150,000 clones, with around 90% occurring only once. The sequencing here drew on peripheral blood, taken 28 days after the second dose of the MenACWY control vaccine. The origin of the receptors is an adult who received the MenACWY meningococcal vaccine as a control.

This clone was picked up one time. As DNA, the CDR3 is TGTGCCAGCAGTTACTCGACGGGTAACGGATTCTACGAGCAGTACTTC. This codes for CASSYSTGNGFYEQYF. V gene TRBV6-5 combines with J gene TRBJ2-7; D unclear. V shed 0 bases and J shed 3 bases, with 15 bases lying between them. Germline CDR1 reads MNHEY; CDR2 reads SVGAGI. The CDR3 covers 16 residues.

The chain joins TRBV7-3 to TRBJ2-1, with D uncertain. The CDR3 contains 11 residues. Trimming cost V 5 bases and J 8 bases, with 7 bases left between them. The germline V gene encodes CDR1 SGHTA and CDR2 FQGTGA. This CDR3 is CASSASDEQFF. The DNA for the CDR3 is TGTGCCAGCAGCGCCAGCGATGAGCAGTTCTTC.

The chain has TRBV28 and TRBJ1-5; 8 positions match TRBD1. Germline V CDR1 and CDR2: MDHEN, SYDVKM. Unmatched junction bases numbered 18, after V lost 3 bases and J lost 2 bases. The length of the CDR3 is 20 residues. CDR3 sequence: CASSFGRGGQGGLGNQPQHF. The CDR3, as DNA: TGTGCCAGCAGTTTCGGGAGAGGTGGACAGGGTGGATTAGGCAATCAGCCCCAGCATTTT.

The rearrangement joins TRBV7-2 to TRBJ1-4, with D possibly being TRBD1 (6 bases). The CDR3 length is 13 residues. The V gene's germline CDR1 is SGHTA and CDR2 FQGNSA. With 1 base removed from V and 7 bases from J, the gap between germline ends came to 7 bases. CDR3 region: CASSLDRVEKLFF. CDR3 DNA sequence: TGTGCCAGCAGCTTAGACAGGGTTGAAAAACTGTTTTTT.

The chain couples TRBV20-1 to TRBJ2-7, with D uncertain. This CDR3 comprises 14 residues. Trimming took off 3 bases at V and 2 bases at J, with 14 bases between the two ends. Germline lookup yields CDR1 DFQATT and CDR2 SNEGSKA (reference sequence). The CDR3 here is CSASVPTPPYEQYF. For the CDR3, the DNA is TGCAGTGCTAGTGTACCCACCCCCCCCTACGAGCAGTACTTC.

V gene TRBV28 combines with J gene TRBJ1-1; D not certain. The CDR3 spans 15 residues. The V and J ends lost 0 bases and 0 bases respectively, with 8 bases between them. The V gene's germline CDR1 is MDHEN and CDR2 SYDVKM. In nucleotides, the CDR3 is TGTGCCAGCAGTTTATGGGGGTACATGAACACTGAAGCTTTCTTT. It codes for CASSLWGYMNTEAFF.

The chain recombines TRBV6-5 with TRBJ2-3; D is possibly TRBD1 or TRBD2 (5 bases each). V was cut by 11 bases and J by 0 bases, with 15 bases left in between. CDR1 is MNHEY and CDR2 is SVGAGI in the germline V gene. This CDR3 comprises 14 residues. In DNA, the CDR3 is TGTGCCGCCAGGGCGACTACTAGCACAGATACGCAGTATTTT. Its translation: CAARATTSTDTQYF.

This clone is a singleton in its sample. The V gene is TRBV27, the J gene TRBJ2-1, with D perhaps TRBD1 or TRBD2 (5 bases each). Germline lookup yields CDR1 MNHEY and CDR2 SMNVEV (reference sequence). The CDR3 loop spans 16 amino acids. Trimming stripped 1 base from V and 7 bases from J, with 17 bases between. CDR3 coding DNA: TGTGCCAGCAGTTTATTCCAGCGGCAGAGGGGAAATGAGCAGTTCTTC. This codes for CASSLFQRQRGNEQFF.

The rearrangement joins TRBV28 to TRBJ1-2; D perhaps matches TRBD1 (5 bases). This CDR3 region has 12 residues. V was clipped by 5 bases and J by 8 bases, with 12 bases between them. Germline CDR1 MDHEN, CDR2 SYDVKM. The CDR3 nucleotides read TGTGCCAGCAGTGTCAGGGCTGGAGGCTACACCTTC. Protein: CASSVRAGGYTF.

V usage is TRBV19 and J usage is TRBJ1-2; 7 bases match TRBD1. The CDR3 has 13 amino acids. Per germline, CDR1 LNHDA and CDR2 SQIVND (reference sequence). After removal of 4 bases from V and 7 bases from J, the junction contained 6 bases not matched to a gene. CDR3 protein: CASSRQGTGGYTF. The CDR3 DNA reads TGTGCCAGTAGTAGACAGGGAACTGGTGGCTACACCTTC.